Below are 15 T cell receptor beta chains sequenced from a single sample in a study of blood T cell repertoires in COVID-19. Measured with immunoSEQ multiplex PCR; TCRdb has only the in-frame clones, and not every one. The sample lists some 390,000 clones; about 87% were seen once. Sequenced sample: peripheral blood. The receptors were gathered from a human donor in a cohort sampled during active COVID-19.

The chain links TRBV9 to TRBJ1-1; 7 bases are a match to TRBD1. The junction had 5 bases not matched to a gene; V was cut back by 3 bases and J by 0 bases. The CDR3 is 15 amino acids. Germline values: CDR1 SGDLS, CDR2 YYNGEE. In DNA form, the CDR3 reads TGTGCCAGCAGCGCAACAGGGGCCGTGAACACTGAAGCTTTCTTT. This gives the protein CASSATGAVNTEAFF. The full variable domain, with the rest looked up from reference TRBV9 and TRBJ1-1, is DSGVTQTPKHLITATGQRVTLRCSPRSGDLSVYWYQQSLDQGLQFLIQYYNGEERAKGNILERFSAQQFPDLHSELNLSSLELGDSALYFCASSATGAVNTEAFFGQGTRLTVV.

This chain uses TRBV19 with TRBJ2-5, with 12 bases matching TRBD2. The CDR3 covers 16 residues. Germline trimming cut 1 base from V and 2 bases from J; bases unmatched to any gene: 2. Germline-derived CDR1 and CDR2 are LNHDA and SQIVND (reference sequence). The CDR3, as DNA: TGTGCCAGTAGTATAGGACTAGCGGGGGAGCAAGAGACCCAGTACTTC. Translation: CASSIGLAGEQETQYF.

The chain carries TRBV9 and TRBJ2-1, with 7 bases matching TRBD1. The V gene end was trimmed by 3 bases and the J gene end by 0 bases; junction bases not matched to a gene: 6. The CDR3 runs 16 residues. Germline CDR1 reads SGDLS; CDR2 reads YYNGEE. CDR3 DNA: TGTGCCAGCAGCGCTAAAGGGGGCATCTCCTACAATGAGCAGTTCTTC. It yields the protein CASSAKGGISYNEQFF.

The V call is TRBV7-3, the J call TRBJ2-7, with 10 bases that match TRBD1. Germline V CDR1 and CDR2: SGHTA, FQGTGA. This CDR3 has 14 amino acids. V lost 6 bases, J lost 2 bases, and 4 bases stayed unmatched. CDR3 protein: CASRPTGGTYEQYF. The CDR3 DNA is TGTGCCAGCAGGCCGACAGGGGGCACCTACGAGCAGTACTTC.

CDR3: CASMFTYLSNEQFF. CDR3 nucleotide sequence: TGTGCCAGCATGTTCACTTACCTGAGTAATGAGCAGTTCTTC. The chain is built from TRBV2 and TRBJ2-1, with D hard to call. Between the trimmed V and J ends, which lost 7 bases and 7 bases, there was a span of 17 bases. The CDR3 is 14 amino acids. Germline V gene data show CDR1 as SNHLY and CDR2 as FYNNEI.

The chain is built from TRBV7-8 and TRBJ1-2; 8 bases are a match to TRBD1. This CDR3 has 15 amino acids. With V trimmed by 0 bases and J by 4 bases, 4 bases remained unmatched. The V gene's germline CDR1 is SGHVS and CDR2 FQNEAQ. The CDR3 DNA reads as TGTGCCAGCAGCTTAGCGACAGGGGTGAGCTATGGCTACACCTTC. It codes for CASSLATGVSYGYTF.

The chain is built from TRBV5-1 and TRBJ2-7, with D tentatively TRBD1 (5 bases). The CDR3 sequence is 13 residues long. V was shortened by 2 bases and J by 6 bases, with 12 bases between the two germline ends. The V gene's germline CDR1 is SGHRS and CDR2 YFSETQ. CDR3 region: CASSLVQEGEQYF. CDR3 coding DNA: TGCGCCAGCAGCTTAGTACAGGAAGGCGAGCAGTACTTC.

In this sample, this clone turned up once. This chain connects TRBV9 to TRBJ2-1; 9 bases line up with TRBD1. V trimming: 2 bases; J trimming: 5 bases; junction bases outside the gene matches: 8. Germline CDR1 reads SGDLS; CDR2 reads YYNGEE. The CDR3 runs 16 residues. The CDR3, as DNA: TGTGCCAGCAGCGTCGGAGCCGGGACAGGGCACAATGAGCAGTTCTTC. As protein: CASSVGAGTGHNEQFF.

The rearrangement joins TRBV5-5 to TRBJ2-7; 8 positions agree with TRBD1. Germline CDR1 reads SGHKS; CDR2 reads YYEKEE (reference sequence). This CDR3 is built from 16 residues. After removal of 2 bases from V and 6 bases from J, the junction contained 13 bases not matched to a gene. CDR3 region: CASSFTRTGLAREQYF. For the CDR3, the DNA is TGTGCCAGCAGCTTTACCAGGACAGGGTTGGCTCGCGAGCAGTACTTC.

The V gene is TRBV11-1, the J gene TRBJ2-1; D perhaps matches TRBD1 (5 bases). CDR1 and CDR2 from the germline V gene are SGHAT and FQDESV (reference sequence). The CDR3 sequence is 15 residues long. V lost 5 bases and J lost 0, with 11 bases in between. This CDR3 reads CASSPRDSSYNEQFF. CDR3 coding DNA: TGTGCCAGCAGCCCCAGGGATAGCTCCTACAATGAGCAGTTCTTC.

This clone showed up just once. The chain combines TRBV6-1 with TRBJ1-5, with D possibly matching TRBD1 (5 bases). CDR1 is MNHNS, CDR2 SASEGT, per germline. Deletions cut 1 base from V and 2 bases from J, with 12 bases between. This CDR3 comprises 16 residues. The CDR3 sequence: CASSEVFGGGNQPQHF. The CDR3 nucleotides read TGTGCCAGCAGTGAAGTCTTCGGGGGGGGCAATCAGCCCCAGCATTTT.

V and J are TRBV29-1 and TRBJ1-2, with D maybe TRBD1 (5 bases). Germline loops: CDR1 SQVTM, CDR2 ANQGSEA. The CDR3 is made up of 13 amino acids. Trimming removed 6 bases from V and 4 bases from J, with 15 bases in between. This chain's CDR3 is CSVGGRGSYGYTF. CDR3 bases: TGCAGCGTGGGGGGACGCGGTAGCTATGGCTACACCTTC.

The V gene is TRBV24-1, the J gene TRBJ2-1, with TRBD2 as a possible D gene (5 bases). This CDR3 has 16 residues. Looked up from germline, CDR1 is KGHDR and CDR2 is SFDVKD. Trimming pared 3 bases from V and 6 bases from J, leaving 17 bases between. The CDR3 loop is CATSDAFGERGNEQFF. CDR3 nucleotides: TGTGCCACCAGTGATGCGTTCGGGGAACGGGGCAATGAGCAGTTCTTC.

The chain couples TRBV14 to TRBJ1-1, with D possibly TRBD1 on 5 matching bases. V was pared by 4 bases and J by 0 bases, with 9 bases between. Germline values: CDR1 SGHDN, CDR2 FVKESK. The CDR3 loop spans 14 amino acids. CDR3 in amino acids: CASSPGPLNTEAFF. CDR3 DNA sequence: TGTGCCAGCAGCCCAGGGCCTCTGAACACTGAAGCTTTCTTT.

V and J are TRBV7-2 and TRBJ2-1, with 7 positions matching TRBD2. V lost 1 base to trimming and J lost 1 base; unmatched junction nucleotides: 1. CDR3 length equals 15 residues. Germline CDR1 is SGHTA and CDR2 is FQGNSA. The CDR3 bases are TGTGCCAGCAGCTTAGGGCGGGAGTCCTACAATGAGCAGTTCTTC. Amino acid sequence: CASSLGRESYNEQFF.